The 31 T cell receptor beta chains below come from one sample, sequenced in a study of blood T cell repertoires in COVID-19. The repertoire was sequenced with immunoSEQ multiplex PCR; TCRdb's copy has only in-frame clones and lacks some. The repertoire holds roughly 110,000 clones, around 83% seen once, with around 3.3% in the top ten. The sample taken for sequencing was peripheral blood. The receptors stem from a man in his forties or fifties with acute or convalescent COVID-19.

In its sample, this clone was seen once. As DNA, the CDR3 is TGTGCCAGCAGTTTATCCTTGACAGGCTGGCAAGAGACCCAGTACTTC. It is translated as CASSLSLTGWQETQYF. The chain is built from TRBV27 and TRBJ2-5, with D possibly matching TRBD1 (6 bases). V shed 0 bases and J shed 2 bases, with 13 bases lying between them. The CDR3 is 16 amino acids. From germline, CDR1 is MNHEY and CDR2 SMNVEV (reference sequence).

In its sample, this clone was seen a few times. V and J are TRBV3-1 (or the pseudogene TRBV3-2) and TRBJ2-1, with D maybe TRBD2 (6 bases). Trimming left V 3 bases short and J 7 bases short, with 19 bases between. The CDR3 runs to 16 residues. Germline assignment: CDR1 LGHDT and CDR2 YNNKEL (reference sequence). CDR3 coding DNA: TGTGCCAGCAGCCAGCCTAGGAGGGAGGTGGCGAATGAGCAGTTCTTC. Translating gives CASSQPRREVANEQFF.

The V and J genes are TRBV12-3 or TRBV12-4 and TRBJ2-4, with D possibly being TRBD2 (6 bases). The V end lost 7 bases, the J end lost 8 bases, and 6 bases lay between the germline ends. The CDR3 totals 10 residues. The CDR3: CASTGDIQYF. CDR3 in DNA: TGTGCCAGCACGGGGGACATTCAGTACTTC.

The chain employs TRBV24-1 and TRBJ2-1; D remains unclear. Germline CDR1 KGHDR, CDR2 SFDVKD. Trimming stripped 5 bases from V and 9 bases from J, with 7 bases between. The CDR3 sequence is 11 residues long. CDR3 sequence (DNA): TGTGCCACCAGTGGTTTTAGTGAGCAGTTCTTC. Translating it yields CATSGFSEQFF.

V is TRBV5-6 and J is TRBJ2-3; 12 bases fit TRBD2. The CDR3 covers 18 residues. CDR1 and CDR2 (germline): SGHDT, YYEEEE. The trim removed 2 bases at V and 4 bases at J, leaving 11 bases unmatched. CDR3 amino acids: CASSLTSGGPAWADTQYF. The CDR3 DNA sequence: TGTGCCAGCAGCTTAACTAGCGGGGGGCCTGCTTGGGCAGATACGCAGTATTTT.

The chain has TRBV19 and TRBJ1-1; TRBD1 might be the D (5 bases). The CDR3 contains 13 residues. Germline lookup yields CDR1 LNHDA and CDR2 SQIVND (reference sequence). Trimming took 5 bases from V and 5 from J, leaving 12 bases between them. CDR3 residues: CASSEGRNTEAFF. The CDR3 region has the DNA TGTGCCAGTAGTGAGGGGAGGAATACTGAAGCTTTCTTT.

This chain connects TRBV27 to TRBJ1-2; D is possibly TRBD1 (5 bases). Per the germline V gene, CDR1 is MNHEY and CDR2 is SMNVEV (reference sequence). The CDR3 consists of 13 residues. V gave up 3 bases and J gave up 8 bases, with 13 bases separating them. The CDR3, as DNA: TGTGCCAGCAGTTTCGGGGGAATGGGCGGCTACACCTTC. It encodes CASSFGGMGGYTF.

The chain joins TRBV20-1 to TRBJ2-5, with D maybe TRBD1 (6 bases). Germline CDR1 DFQATT, CDR2 SNEGSKA (reference sequence). The ends were cut back, 5 bases at V and 4 bases at J, with 8 bases in the middle. The CDR3 contains 11 residues. CDR3 in DNA: TGCAGTGCTGGCAGGGGAGAGACCCAGTACTTC. As protein: CSAGRGETQYF.

The V and J genes are TRBV21-1 and TRBJ1-4; the table's D call TRBD1 went unverified against the DNA. TRBV21-1 is marked as a pseudogene. The CDR3 runs 17 residues. CDR3 protein: CASSKTQGEELAGKLFF. The CDR3 DNA reads TGTGCCAGCAGCAAAACCCAGGGGGAGGAGCTAGCTGGAAAACTGTTTTTT.

The V call is TRBV18, the J call TRBJ2-5, with 7 bases fitting TRBD1. This CDR3 contains 17 residues. CDR1 KGHSH and CDR2 LQKENI come from the germline V gene. V was pared by 4 bases and J by 0 bases, with 11 bases of the junction left unmatched. In nucleotides, the CDR3 is TGTGCCAGCTCACACCAACCGGGACAGCGGTACCAAGAGACCCAGTACTTC. Translating it yields CASSHQPGQRYQETQYF.

The chain uses TRBV18 and TRBJ1-1; 9 nucleotides align to TRBD1. The germline V gene has CDR1 KGHSH and CDR2 LQKENI. CDR3 length: 16 residues. The ends lost 6 bases at V and 1 base at J; junction bases unmatched: 9. CDR3 coding DNA: TGTGCCAGCTCGGATTACAGGGGGCTTGGGAACACTGAAGCTTTCTTT. It is translated as CASSDYRGLGNTEAFF.

V is TRBV5-6 and J is TRBJ1-3; 11 bases agree with TRBD1. The CDR3 runs to 18 residues. The junction had 9 bases not matched to a gene; V was cut back by 4 bases and J by 0 bases. Germline V CDR1 and CDR2: SGHDT, YYEEEE. CDR3 coding DNA: TGTGCCAGCAGCCCTCGGACAGGGGGCCTTAACTCTGGAAACACCATATATTTT. Protein: CASSPRTGGLNSGNTIYF. Complete variable domain (other parts from reference TRBV5-6 and TRBJ1-3): DAGVTQSPTHLIKTRGQQVTLRCSPKSGHDTVSWYQQALGQGPQFIFQYYEEEERQRGNFPDRFSGHQFPNYSSELNVNALLLGDSALYLCASSPRTGGLNSGNTIYFGEGSWLTVV.

V gene TRBV4-3 combines with J gene TRBJ2-7; TRBD2 matches 10 bases. The ends lost 6 bases at V and 1 base at J; junction bases unmatched: 6. The CDR3 totals 15 residues. The germline gives CDR1 LGHNA, CDR2 YSLEER. The CDR3 nucleotides are TGCGCCAGCAGTCCAGCGGGGGGGAAGTCCTACGAGCAGTACTTC. It yields the protein CASSPAGGKSYEQYF.

The J gene is TRBJ2-5, the V gene TRBV24-1, with 7 bases matching TRBD1. The germline CDR1 and CDR2 sequences are KGHDR and SFDVKD. CDR3 size: 16 residues. After removal of 4 bases from V and 2 bases from J, the junction contained 9 bases not matched to a gene. CDR3 residues: CATSDQGQTLQETQYF. The CDR3 DNA is TGTGCCACCAGTGACCAGGGACAGACCCTTCAAGAGACCCAGTACTTC.

The rearrangement joins TRBV19 to TRBJ2-6, with D perhaps TRBD1 (5 bases). Germline loops: CDR1 LNHDA, CDR2 SQIVND (reference sequence). The CDR3 runs to 15 residues. Trimming took 6 bases from V and 0 from J, leaving 9 bases between them. CDR3 bases: TGTGCCAGTAGCGCTCAGGGCTCTGGGGCCAACGTCCTGACTTTC. This encodes CASSAQGSGANVLTF.

This clone showed up just a few times. The chain is built from TRBV24-1 and TRBJ2-1, with D possibly being TRBD1 (5 bases). CDR1 is KGHDR and CDR2 is SFDVKD in the germline V gene. V was cut by 3 bases and J by 1 base, with 15 bases left in between. This CDR3 is built from 17 residues. CDR3 region: CATSDNDRTFSYNEQFF. The CDR3 bases are TGTGCCACCAGTGATAATGACCGGACATTTTCCTACAATGAGCAGTTCTTC.

The chain carries TRBV7-6 and TRBJ1-1, with 7 bases matching TRBD1. This CDR3 region has 16 residues. Losses at the gene ends were 4 bases for V and 5 bases for J; bases not matched to a gene: 13. The germline V gene encodes CDR1 SGHVS and CDR2 FNYEAQ. As DNA, the CDR3 is TGTGCCAGCAGCTACGGCGCCGGCAGGGGGACTACTGAAGCTTTCTTT. It is translated as CASSYGAGRGTTEAFF.

This chain connects TRBV5-6 to TRBJ1-4, with TRBD1 matching 7 bases. Germline V lookup: CDR1 SGHDT, CDR2 YYEEEE. Trimming removed 3 bases from V and 5 bases from J; junction bases left unmatched: 13. The CDR3 has 17 amino acids. The CDR3 here is CASSSLAYRGENEKLFF. CDR3 in DNA: TGTGCCAGCAGCTCACTCGCCTACAGGGGAGAAAATGAAAAACTGTTTTTT.

This clone was observed a handful of times. The rearrangement links TRBV7-2 to TRBJ2-1, with 11 nucleotides matching TRBD2. The CDR3 is 16 amino acids. CDR1 is SGHTA, CDR2 FQGNSA, per germline. Trimming cost V 5 bases and J 6 bases; bases outside gene matches: 9. CDR3 loop: CASSPAGTSGFNEQFF. The CDR3 DNA sequence: TGTGCCAGCAGCCCCGCAGGGACTAGCGGCTTCAATGAGCAGTTCTTC.

The V call is TRBV15, the J call TRBJ2-2, with 11 bases that match TRBD2. From germline, CDR1 is LNHNV and CDR2 YYDKDF (reference sequence). The CDR3 length is 16 residues. Unmatched junction bases numbered 7, after V lost 4 bases and J lost 6 bases. CDR3 loop: CATSTRGTSGPGELFF. In DNA, the CDR3 is TGTGCCACCAGCACACGCGGGACTAGCGGTCCCGGGGAGCTGTTTTTT.

The chain employs TRBV19 and TRBJ1-5, with D uncertain. The CDR3 is made up of 15 amino acids. V lost 3 bases to trimming and J lost 3 bases, with 12 bases between them. Germline CDR1 reads LNHDA; CDR2 reads SQIVND (reference sequence). This CDR3 reads CASSINAGNNQPQHF. The CDR3 coding sequence is TGTGCCAGTAGTATTAATGCGGGTAACAATCAGCCCCAGCATTTT.

The sample holds a few counts of this clone. V is TRBV6-5 and J is TRBJ1-1, with a tentative D call TRBD1 (5 bases). Trimming took off 0 bases at V and 8 bases at J, with 13 bases between the two ends. Germline V gene sequence: CDR1 MNHEY, CDR2 SVGAGI. The CDR3 length is 14 residues. The CDR3 DNA sequence: TGTGCCAGCAGTTACTCGGGCAGGGCGGTCGAAGCTTTCTTT. It translates to CASSYSGRAVEAFF.

CDR3 nucleotides: TGTGCCAGCAGTTTAGTTCAAGTCGAGCCGCAGTATTTT. Protein: CASSLVQVEPQYF. The V gene is TRBV12-3 or TRBV12-4, the J gene TRBJ2-3; D not resolved. The CDR3 is 13 residues long. Trimming cost V 1 base and J 10 bases, with 12 bases left between them.

This clone has just a few counts. V and J are TRBV5-1 and TRBJ2-2; TRBD1 aligns across 7 bases. Germline assignment: CDR1 SGHRS and CDR2 YFSETQ. With 4 bases clipped from V and 6 bases from J, the junction kept 12 bases outside the gene matches. The CDR3 runs to 16 residues. The CDR3 loop reads CASSLRQGKGPGELFF. The CDR3 bases are TGCGCCAGCAGCCTTCGACAGGGCAAGGGGCCCGGGGAGCTGTTTTTT.

V is TRBV7-8 and J is TRBJ2-2; D remains ambiguous. This CDR3 is built from 13 residues. CDR1 is SGHVS, CDR2 FQNEAQ, per germline. V dropped 9 bases and J dropped 6 bases, with 14 bases sitting between them. The DNA of the CDR3 is TGTGCCAGTCCGGGTCCCTTCCCCGGGGAGCTGTTTTTT. Translating it yields CASPGPFPGELFF. Complete variable domain (other parts from reference TRBV7-8 and TRBJ2-2): GAGVSQSPRYKVAKRGQDVALRCDPISGHVSLFWYQQALGQGPEFLTYFQNEAQLDKSGLPSDRFFAERPEGSVSTLKIQRTQQEDSAVYLCASPGPFPGELFFGEGSRLTVL.

J is TRBJ2-1 and V is TRBV2, with D hard to call. With 4 bases removed from V and 6 bases from J, the gap between germline ends came to 10 bases. Germline lookup yields CDR1 SNHLY and CDR2 FYNNEI. The CDR3 runs to 13 residues. The CDR3 loop reads CASSVNNGNEQFF. The CDR3 DNA reads as TGTGCCAGCAGTGTTAACAATGGCAATGAGCAGTTCTTC.

The chain joins TRBV14 to TRBJ2-3; D may be TRBD1 (5 bases). Per germline, CDR1 SGHDN and CDR2 FVKESK. The length of the CDR3 is 13 residues. Between the trimmed V and J ends, which lost 7 bases and 5 bases, there was a span of 13 bases. As DNA, the CDR3 is TGTGCCAGCACTCCCCAGGGTGGAGATACGCAGTATTTT. Its translation: CASTPQGGDTQYF.

The genes are TRBV7-9 and TRBJ1-1; D possibly corresponds to TRBD1 (5 bases). CDR1 is SEHNR and CDR2 is FQNEAQ in the germline V gene (reference sequence). Trimming stripped 8 bases from V and 1 base from J, with 8 bases between. The CDR3 is 12 amino acids. The CDR3 bases are TGTGCCAGCCTCGACAGGAACACTGAAGCTTTCTTT. Protein product: CASLDRNTEAFF.

The CDR3 is CAWSITGRYGYTF. The CDR3 bases are TGTGCCTGGAGTATTACAGGGCGCTATGGCTACACCTTC. This chain joins TRBV30 and TRBJ1-2; D perhaps matches TRBD1 (6 bases). This CDR3 has 13 residues. The V gene's germline CDR1 is GTSNPN and CDR2 SVGIG (reference sequence). The germline V and J ends were trimmed by 2 bases and 4 bases, with 11 bases remaining between them. The full variable domain, its missing parts supplied by reference TRBV30 and TRBJ1-2, is SQTIHQWPATLVQPVGSPLSLECTVEGTSNPNLYWYRQAAGRGLQLLFYSVGIGQISSEVPQNLSASRPQDRQFILSSKKLLLSDSGFYLCAWSITGRYGYTFGSGTRLTVV.

This chain links TRBV7-9 with TRBJ2-1, with 16 bases matching TRBD2. Per the germline V gene, CDR1 is SEHNR and CDR2 is FQNEAQ (reference sequence). This CDR3 contains 19 residues. Trimming at V came to 5 bases and at J to 2 bases, leaving 9 bases not matched to a gene. CDR3 bases: TGTGCCAGCAGCAGATCCGGGACTAGCGGGGGGGCCCCCTACAATGAGCAGTTCTTC. Translated: CASSRSGTSGGAPYNEQFF.

The V gene is TRBV6-5, the J gene TRBJ2-6; D is undetermined. CDR1 is MNHEY, CDR2 SVGAGI, per germline. The CDR3 totals 15 residues. Trimming shortened V by 2 bases and J by 1 base, and 6 bases separated the two germline ends. DNA of the CDR3: TGTGCCAGCAGTTACATGCGGTCTGGGGCCAACGTCCTGACTTTC. Amino acid sequence: CASSYMRSGANVLTF.